One and the same sample provided the 17 T cell receptor beta chains below, sequenced in a study of blood T cell repertoires in COVID-19. The assay was immunoSEQ multiplex PCR, and TCRdb's table has in-frame clones only and misses some. The repertoire consists of approximately 210,000 clones, with roughly four fifths occurring once and the leading ten covering 10% to 15%. The sequenced sample was peripheral blood. Receptors were obtained from a woman aged 40 to 50 with acute or convalescent COVID-19.

The chain joins TRBV3-1 (or the pseudogene TRBV3-2) to TRBJ2-7; 11 nucleotides line up with TRBD1. After removal of 4 bases from V and 2 bases from J, the junction contained 4 bases not matched to a gene. From germline, CDR1 is LGHDT and CDR2 YNNKEL (reference sequence). This CDR3 is built from 15 residues. The CDR3 DNA follows: TGTGCCAGCAGCCGGGGGACAGGGGGTCCCTACGAGCAGTACTTC. Its translation: CASSRGTGGPYEQYF.

This rearrangement joins TRBV6-4 to TRBJ2-1; 9 positions match TRBD1. Trimming removed 2 bases from V and 5 bases from J; junction bases left unmatched: 7. CDR3 length equals 16 residues. Germline-derived CDR1 and CDR2 are MRHNA and SNTAGT. The CDR3 reads CASSDGGQGKDNEQFF. CDR3 nucleotides: TGTGCCAGCAGTGACGGGGGACAGGGTAAGGACAATGAGCAGTTCTTC.

The chain is built from TRBV2 and TRBJ2-2, with D possibly TRBD1 on 8 matching bases. CDR1 is SNHLY and CDR2 is FYNNEI in the germline V gene. The CDR3 runs to 16 residues. V lost 9 bases and J 3 bases, leaving 20 bases between the germline ends. The CDR3: CASLRGGTGDTGELFF. CDR3 in DNA: TGTGCCAGTCTGCGGGGAGGGACAGGAGACACCGGGGAGCTGTTTTTT.

This rearrangement joins TRBV6-5 to TRBJ1-2; TRBD1 aligns across 8 bases. The CDR3 is 14 residues long. Germline CDR1 reads MNHEY; CDR2 reads SVGAGI. Losses at the gene ends were 6 bases for V and 2 bases for J; bases not matched to a gene: 5. CDR3 sequence reads: CASSRDRSNYGYTF. CDR3 sequence (DNA): TGTGCCAGCAGCCGGGACAGGTCCAACTATGGCTACACCTTC.

V and J are TRBV6-5 and TRBJ1-1; TRBD1 aligns across 11 bases. Germline V gene data show CDR1 as MNHEY and CDR2 as SVGAGI. This CDR3 is built from 16 residues. The trim removed 0 bases at V and 2 bases at J, leaving 2 bases unmatched. The CDR3, as DNA: TGTGCCAGCAGTTACTCAAGGACAGGGGGCAACACTGAAGCTTTCTTT. Translation gives CASSYSRTGGNTEAFF.

V and J are TRBV5-1 and TRBJ2-1; no clear D. This CDR3 is 15 amino acids long. Germline CDR1 SGHRS, CDR2 YFSETQ. V lost 1 base to trimming and J lost 1 base, with 9 bases between them. In nucleotides, the CDR3 is TGCGCCAGCAGCTTGTCTGTAGAATCCTACAATGAGCAGTTCTTC. Translation: CASSLSVESYNEQFF.

The V gene is TRBV2, the J gene TRBJ2-7; 10 nucleotides agree with TRBD2. Germline V lookup: CDR1 SNHLY, CDR2 FYNNEI. V trimming: 6 bases; J trimming: 2 bases; junction bases outside the gene matches: 10. CDR3 size: 16 residues. For the CDR3, the DNA is TGTGCCAGCAGAGAGCCGGCTAGCGGGGGAGCCTACGAGCAGTACTTC. Protein product: CASREPASGGAYEQYF.

The DNA of the CDR3 is TGTGCCAGCAGGCGGGACCATGGCACAGATACGCAGTATTTT. Protein product: CASRRDHGTDTQYF. The chain employs TRBV27 and TRBJ2-3, with D tentatively TRBD2 (6 bases). With 6 bases removed from V and 1 base from J, the gap between germline ends came to 11 bases. The V gene's germline CDR1 is MNHEY and CDR2 SMNVEV (reference sequence). The length of the CDR3 is 14 residues.

The chain carries TRBV5-1 and TRBJ1-2; TRBD1 agrees at 11 bases. Germline CDR1 is SGHRS and CDR2 is YFSETQ. Trimming took 0 bases from V and 7 from J; bases not matched to a gene: 5. CDR3 length: 15 amino acids. CDR3 residues: CASSLAGQGESGYTF. The CDR3 nucleotides are TGCGCCAGCAGCTTGGCGGGACAGGGGGAAAGTGGCTACACCTTC.

The rearrangement uses TRBV3-1 (or the pseudogene TRBV3-2) and TRBJ2-5, with TRBD2 matching 9 bases. V was pared by 1 base and J by 4 bases, with 7 bases of the junction left unmatched. The CDR3 loop spans 16 amino acids. From germline, CDR1 is LGHDT and CDR2 YNNKEL (reference sequence). CDR3 DNA: TGTGCCAGCAGCCAAGTGCTGCGGGAGGGCCGAGAGACCCAGTACTTC. Protein product: CASSQVLREGRETQYF.

V gene TRBV6-7 combines with J gene TRBJ2-7, with TRBD2 matching over 9 bases. TRBV6-7 is an ORF, and what it does is uncertain. With V trimmed by 5 bases and J by 7 bases, 12 bases remained unmatched. CDR3 size: 15 residues. The CDR3 sequence: CASSHSGSSTWEQYF. The CDR3 DNA sequence: TGTGCCAGCAGTCATAGCGGGAGTTCAACGTGGGAGCAGTACTTC.

The rearrangement uses TRBV7-2 and TRBJ2-7; 12 bases are a match to TRBD2. V dropped 5 bases and J dropped 2; count of bases not matched to a gene: 16. The CDR3 loop spans 19 amino acids. Germline CDR1 SGHTA, CDR2 FQGNSA. The chain's CDR3 is CASSPPTSGRLALTYEQYF. The CDR3 nucleotides are TGTGCCAGCAGCCCCCCCACTAGCGGGAGGCTTGCCCTTACCTACGAGCAGTACTTC.

The V and J genes are TRBV7-6 and TRBJ2-1, with 12 bases that match TRBD2. Germline values: CDR1 SGHVS, CDR2 FNYEAQ. With 5 bases clipped from V and 5 bases from J, the junction kept 7 bases outside the gene matches. There are 16 residues in the CDR3. The CDR3, as DNA: TGTGCCAGCAGCGCGGAATGGACTAGCGGGAACAATGAGCAGTTCTTC. It is translated as CASSAEWTSGNNEQFF.

The V call is TRBV5-4, the J call TRBJ1-1; TRBD1 might be the D (6 bases). Trimming took off 4 bases at V and 3 bases at J, with 13 bases between the two ends. The germline gives CDR1 SGHNT, CDR2 YYREEE (reference sequence). The CDR3 runs 14 residues. CDR3 sequence (DNA): TGTGCCAGCAGCGCCTCCCGGACAGACACTGAAGCTTTCTTT. Amino acid sequence: CASSASRTDTEAFF.

This chain links TRBV4-1 with TRBJ2-1; maybe TRBD1 (5 bases). V lost 2 bases to trimming and J lost 0 bases, with 5 bases between them. This CDR3 region has 14 residues. Germline V CDR1 and CDR2: MGHRA, YSYEKL. The CDR3: CASSQQGSYNEQFF. The CDR3 bases are TGCGCCAGCAGCCAACAGGGCTCCTACAATGAGCAGTTCTTC.

This chain links TRBV12-5 with TRBJ2-1, with a possible D match to TRBD2 (5 bases). Germline loops: CDR1 LGHNT, CDR2 FRNRAP. V was shortened by 8 bases and J by 6 bases, with 14 bases between the two germline ends. This CDR3 is 13 amino acids long. CDR3: CASLGGRVNEQFF. The CDR3 nucleotides read TGTGCTAGTCTTGGCGGGCGCGTCAATGAGCAGTTCTTC.

This rearrangement joins TRBV4-3 to TRBJ1-3; 7 bases fit TRBD1. Germline-derived CDR1 and CDR2 are LGHNA and YSLEER. The CDR3 extends over 18 amino acids. V was pared by 0 bases and J by 0 bases, with 8 bases of the junction left unmatched. CDR3: CASSQEALGQNSGNTIYF. Here the CDR3 DNA reads TGCGCCAGCAGCCAAGAGGCCTTGGGACAGAACTCTGGAAACACCATATATTTT.